Below are 32 T cell receptor beta chains sequenced from a single sample in a study of blood T cell repertoires in COVID-19. TCRdb's table, derived via immunoSEQ multiplex PCR, lists solely in-frame clones and lacks some. Of approximately 300,000 clones in the sample, approximately 90% were seen once. Input material: peripheral blood. The source is a man in his forties with acute or convalescent COVID-19.

The chain links TRBV2 to TRBJ1-2; D unresolved. This CDR3 contains 15 residues. Germline V gene data show CDR1 as SNHLY and CDR2 as FYNNEI. Trimming took off 1 base at V and 0 bases at J, with 9 bases between the two ends. The CDR3 DNA follows: TGTGCCAGCAGTGAAGGGAGGGTCCCTAACTATGGCTACACCTTC. Protein sequence: CASSEGRVPNYGYTF.

This rearrangement joins TRBV5-1 to TRBJ2-1; 8 bases are shared with TRBD2. Trimming at V came to 2 bases and at J to 7 bases, leaving 17 bases not matched to a gene. Germline loops: CDR1 SGHRS, CDR2 YFSETQ. This CDR3 is built from 18 residues. CDR3 coding DNA: TGCGCCAGCAGCTTTAAAGGCGGAGGAGCGGGGGTCTCGAATGAGCAGTTCTTC. Protein: CASSFKGGGAGVSNEQFF.

This clone was seen only once. The rearrangement links TRBV3-1 (or the pseudogene TRBV3-2) to TRBJ2-3; D is undetermined. The CDR3 sequence is 12 residues long. Trimming left V 3 bases short and J 3 bases short, with 4 bases between. Germline CDR1 LGHDT, CDR2 YNNKEL (reference sequence). CDR3: CASSHETDTQYF. The CDR3 DNA follows: TGTGCCAGCAGCCACGAGACAGATACGCAGTATTTT.

V is TRBV11-2 and J is TRBJ2-1, with 7 bases that match TRBD2. CDR3 length: 12 residues. J lost 14 bases, V lost 1 base, and 5 bases had no gene match. Germline V CDR1 and CDR2: SGHAT, FQNNGV. The CDR3 sequence is CASSLVGTKEFF. As DNA, the CDR3 is TGTGCCAGCAGCTTAGTGGGGACTAAAGAGTTCTTC.

This clone was seen only once. The J gene is TRBJ2-2, the V gene TRBV27, with D possibly TRBD1 on 5 matching bases. This CDR3 spans 11 amino acids. Germline CDR1 MNHEY, CDR2 SMNVEV (reference sequence). The V and J ends lost 3 bases and 11 bases respectively, with 7 bases between them. The CDR3 sequence is CASSFQGELFF. DNA of the CDR3: TGTGCCAGCAGTTTCCAGGGCGAGCTGTTTTTT.

V and J are TRBV4-2 and TRBJ1-4, with a tentative D call TRBD1 (5 bases). Trimming took 3 bases from V and 8 from J, leaving 10 bases between them. Per germline, CDR1 LGHNA and CDR2 YNFKEQ. The length of the CDR3 is 13 residues. CDR3 DNA: TGTGCCAGCAGCCACGGGGGGGACGAAAAACTGTTTTTT. It encodes CASSHGGDEKLFF.

The chain employs TRBV18 and TRBJ1-2; 7 bases fit TRBD1. Germline loops: CDR1 KGHSH, CDR2 LQKENI. The CDR3 loop spans 15 amino acids. V dropped 4 bases and J dropped 0; count of bases not matched to a gene: 5. CDR3 bases: TGTGCCAGCTCACTGCCCGGGACAGCTAACTATGGCTACACCTTC. Translating it yields CASSLPGTANYGYTF.

The chain joins TRBV10-1 to TRBJ1-5, with TRBD1 matching over 7 bases. Trimming took 2 bases from V and 4 from J; bases not matched to a gene: 2. Per the germline V gene, CDR1 is WNHNN and CDR2 is SYGVQD (reference sequence). The CDR3 has 14 residues. The CDR3 sequence: CASSEDRENQPQHF. In DNA, the CDR3 is TGCGCCAGCAGTGAGGACAGGGAGAATCAGCCCCAGCATTTT.

The chain carries TRBV24-1 and TRBJ2-1, with a possible D match to TRBD1 (6 bases). Trimming removed 7 bases from V and 3 bases from J, with 9 bases in between. The CDR3 consists of 13 residues. Germline V lookup: CDR1 KGHDR, CDR2 SFDVKD. The CDR3 coding sequence is TGTGCCACCAGGGGGACAAACTACAATGAGCAGTTCTTC. This gives the protein CATRGTNYNEQFF.

The J gene is TRBJ2-3, the V gene TRBV9; tentative D call: TRBD1 (5 bases). The CDR3 is made up of 16 amino acids. The germline V gene has CDR1 SGDLS and CDR2 YYNGEE. Trimming took 4 bases from V and 0 from J, leaving 15 bases between them. The CDR3 reads CASSFQGVGSTDTQYF. The CDR3 nucleotides read TGTGCCAGCAGCTTTCAAGGGGTGGGGAGCACAGATACGCAGTATTTT.

The chain combines TRBV7-2 with TRBJ1-2, with D tentatively TRBD1 (5 bases). The length of the CDR3 is 14 residues. Per the germline V gene, CDR1 is SGHTA and CDR2 is FQGNSA. Trimming left V 3 bases short and J 4 bases short, with 12 bases between. DNA for the CDR3: TGTGCCAGCAGCTTTTTGGGGGGTCCCTATGGCTACACCTTC. Encoded protein: CASSFLGGPYGYTF.

This chain links TRBV6-5 with TRBJ1-2; 8 bases map to TRBD1. Germline-derived CDR1 and CDR2 are MNHEY and SVGAGI. This CDR3 region has 15 residues. After removal of 7 bases from V and 6 bases from J, the junction contained 13 bases not matched to a gene. CDR3 in amino acids: CASTRAGGSSDGYTF. CDR3 DNA: TGTGCCAGCACAAGAGCAGGGGGCTCGTCGGATGGCTACACCTTC.

The chain employs TRBV5-1 and TRBJ1-1; D possibly corresponds to TRBD1 (5 bases). The CDR3 runs 15 residues. V lost 4 bases and J 1 base, leaving 14 bases between the germline ends. The germline CDR1 and CDR2 sequences are SGHRS and YFSETQ. For the CDR3, the DNA is TGCGCCAGCAGCAGGGGAGGCGGGGAGAACACTGAAGCTTTCTTT. It specifies CASSRGGGENTEAFF.

The chain combines TRBV7-9 with TRBJ2-7; 7 nucleotides align to TRBD1. The V gene end was trimmed by 7 bases and the J gene end by 3 bases; junction bases not matched to a gene: 9. Germline V CDR1 and CDR2: SEHNR, FQNEAQ (reference sequence). There are 14 residues in the CDR3. CDR3 nucleotide sequence: TGTGCCAGCACCTTCCGGGACAGCAACTACGAGCAGTACTTC. Translated, it gives CASTFRDSNYEQYF.

In DNA form, the CDR3 reads TGCGCCAGCAGTCAAGACAGGGGGCTGGAAGATACGCAGTATTTT. The encoded protein is CASSQDRGLEDTQYF. The chain joins TRBV10-1 to TRBJ2-3; 10 positions agree with TRBD1. There are 15 residues in the CDR3. Germline CDR1 and CDR2: WNHNN and SYGVQD (reference sequence). V trimming: 5 bases; J trimming: 5 bases; junction bases outside the gene matches: 7.

The chain has TRBV2 and TRBJ1-1, with TRBD1 identical over 8 bases. The V gene end was trimmed by 1 base and the J gene end by 6 bases; junction bases not matched to a gene: 7. Germline-derived CDR1 and CDR2 are SNHLY and FYNNEI. The CDR3 covers 15 residues. This CDR3 reads CASSEVGRGLAEAFF. Here the CDR3 DNA reads TGTGCCAGCAGTGAAGTAGGCAGGGGGCTCGCTGAAGCTTTCTTT.

The chain carries TRBV29-1 and TRBJ2-7; D is unclear. V was pared by 8 bases and J by 3 bases, with 11 bases between. This CDR3 is built from 11 residues. Germline V lookup: CDR1 SQVTM, CDR2 ANQGSEA. The CDR3 DNA follows: TGCAGCCCGACCAGGTTCTACGAGCAGTACTTC. Amino acids: CSPTRFYEQYF.

This clone came up once. The chain couples TRBV7-9 to TRBJ2-7, with D unresolved. Trimming left V 2 bases short and J 4 bases short, with 6 bases between. The CDR3 length is 12 residues. Germline values: CDR1 SEHNR, CDR2 FQNEAQ (reference sequence). Here the CDR3 reads CASSLINYEQYF. The CDR3 bases are TGTGCCAGCAGCTTAATTAATTACGAGCAGTACTTC.

This clone was detected a few times. The rearrangement joins TRBV11-2 to TRBJ2-7, with TRBD2 matching 15 bases. Germline lookup yields CDR1 SGHAT and CDR2 FQNNGV. CDR3 length: 15 amino acids. The V gene end was trimmed by 3 bases and the J gene end by 8 bases; junction bases not matched to a gene: 5. CDR3 sequence reads: CASSLVGTSGGKQYF. CDR3 in DNA: TGTGCCAGCAGCTTGGTTGGGACTAGCGGGGGGAAGCAGTACTTC.

As regards this clone: The same CDR3 arises from other DNA sequences in this sample as well. The chain couples TRBV24-1 to TRBJ1-1, with 10 bases fitting TRBD1. CDR1 KGHDR and CDR2 SFDVKD come from the germline V gene. The J segment lost 5 bases and the V segment lost 4 bases, leaving 6 bases of the junction unmatched. This CDR3 has 15 amino acids. CDR3 DNA: TGTGCCACCAGTGACTCTCGGACAGGGGGGACTGAAGCTTTCTTT. Translating it yields CATSDSRTGGTEAFF.

The V call is TRBV5-1, the J call TRBJ1-2; tentatively, D is TRBD1 (6 bases). Germline CDR1 and CDR2: SGHRS and YFSETQ. With 2 bases removed from V and 4 bases from J, the gap between germline ends came to 15 bases. CDR3 size: 15 residues. CDR3 loop: CASSFSGGASYGYTF. The CDR3 DNA sequence: TGCGCCAGCAGCTTTTCTGGGGGGGCCAGCTATGGCTACACCTTC.

The chain combines TRBV13 with TRBJ2-2, with 7 bases that match TRBD1. V was clipped by 4 bases and J by 6 bases; unmatched bases: 11. CDR3 length equals 16 residues. Germline values: CDR1 PRHDT, CDR2 FYEKMQ (reference sequence). In DNA form, the CDR3 reads TGTGCCAGCAGCTACTACCCTGGGACAGATGCCGGGGAGCTGTTTTTT. It codes for CASSYYPGTDAGELFF.

This clone was seen only once. The chain employs TRBV29-1 and TRBJ1-3, with 7 bases fitting TRBD1. V lost 7 bases and J lost 2; bases outside the gene matches: 5. This CDR3 spans 13 amino acids. The germline V gene has CDR1 SQVTM and CDR2 ANQGSEA. The CDR3 here is CSAQDRPGNTIYF. CDR3 in DNA: TGCAGCGCCCAGGACAGGCCTGGAAACACCATATATTTT.

The chain couples TRBV24-1 to TRBJ1-1; D not certain. Germline V gene sequence: CDR1 KGHDR, CDR2 SFDVKD. This CDR3 spans 13 amino acids. V shed 1 base and J shed 2 bases, with 4 bases lying between them. This CDR3 reads CATSDFLNTEAFF. The CDR3 DNA sequence: TGTGCCACCAGTGATTTCCTAAACACTGAAGCTTTCTTT.

The chain carries TRBV7-9 and TRBJ2-1, with 7 bases fitting TRBD1. CDR1 SEHNR and CDR2 FQNEAQ come from the germline V gene (reference sequence). This CDR3 has 15 residues. Trimming at V came to 8 bases and at J to 3 bases, leaving 10 bases not matched to a gene. CDR3 in amino acids: CASALGGRDYNEQFF. Written as DNA, the CDR3 is TGTGCCAGCGCCCTAGGGGGCAGAGACTACAATGAGCAGTTCTTC.

The V and J genes are TRBV28 and TRBJ2-1; no reliable D call. Germline CDR1 is MDHEN and CDR2 is SYDVKM. V lost 2 bases to trimming and J lost 0 bases, with 8 bases between them. This CDR3 has 15 amino acids. CDR3 sequence reads: CASSLIPSSYNEQFF. As DNA, the CDR3 is TGTGCCAGCAGTTTAATCCCGAGCTCCTACAATGAGCAGTTCTTC.

On this clone itself: The same CDR3 is also encoded by other DNA sequences in this sample. The genes are TRBV6-5 and TRBJ1-1; D call uncertain. Trimming took 0 bases from V and 5 from J, leaving 7 bases between them. The CDR3 loop spans 13 amino acids. CDR1 and CDR2 from the germline V gene are MNHEY and SVGAGI. DNA for the CDR3: TGTGCCAGCAGTTACTCGAAGCGGACTGAAGCTTTCTTT. It specifies CASSYSKRTEAFF.

This clone showed up just once. Other nucleotide sequences in the sample specify the same CDR3. The rearrangement links TRBV9 to TRBJ1-2, with 7 positions matching TRBD1. There are 13 residues in the CDR3. Germline trimming cut 3 bases from V and 5 bases from J; bases unmatched to any gene: 4. Germline V gene data show CDR1 as SGDLS and CDR2 as YYNGEE. The CDR3 loop reads CASSAYRGYGYTF. CDR3 coding DNA: TGTGCCAGCAGCGCCTACAGGGGTTATGGCTACACCTTC. The full variable domain, with the rest looked up from reference TRBV9 and TRBJ1-2, is DSGVTQTPKHLITATGQRVTLRCSPRSGDLSVYWYQQSLDQGLQFLIQYYNGEERAKGNILERFSAQQFPDLHSELNLSSLELGDSALYFCASSAYRGYGYTFGSGTRLTVV.

The chain couples TRBV2 to TRBJ2-7; 8 positions agree with TRBD2. The CDR3 is 14 amino acids. Trimming at V came to 4 bases and at J to 2 bases, leaving 4 bases not matched to a gene. Looked up from germline, CDR1 is SNHLY and CDR2 is FYNNEI. CDR3 DNA: TGTGCCAGCAGTGTAGAAGCGGGGGCCTACGAGCAGTACTTC. It translates to CASSVEAGAYEQYF.

The chain recombines TRBV28 with TRBJ2-1, with D possibly TRBD1 on 6 matching bases. The CDR3 length is 12 residues. V dropped 4 bases and J dropped 11 bases, with 12 bases sitting between them. Germline loops: CDR1 MDHEN, CDR2 SYDVKM. The CDR3 sequence is CASSSQGRKQFF. As DNA, the CDR3 is TGTGCCAGCAGTTCACAGGGTCGGAAGCAGTTCTTC.

The rearrangement links TRBV9 to TRBJ2-7; 11 bases agree with TRBD2. V dropped 1 base and J dropped 5; count of bases not matched to a gene: 8. This CDR3 spans 16 amino acids. CDR1 and CDR2 (germline): SGDLS, YYNGEE. The CDR3 coding sequence is TGTGCCAGCAGCGTACTGGGACTAGCGGCTCTCAACGAGCAGTACTTC. As protein: CASSVLGLAALNEQYF.

In regard to this clone: The same CDR3 can be traced to other DNA sequences in this sample. The chain recombines TRBV6-5 with TRBJ1-1; possibly TRBD1 for D (5 bases). This CDR3 is 15 amino acids long. From germline, CDR1 is MNHEY and CDR2 SVGAGI. Trimming left V 0 bases short and J 5 bases short, with 13 bases between. Written as DNA, the CDR3 is TGTGCCAGCAGTTACTCGGGCGGCGGGGGAACTGAAGCTTTCTTT. The encoded protein is CASSYSGGGGTEAFF.